These 22 T cell receptor beta chains came from one sample sequenced in a study of blood T cell repertoires in COVID-19. Repertoires were generated with immunoSEQ multiplex PCR, while TCRdb's copy carries only in-frame clones and drops some. This sample carries approximately 180,000 clones, 80% to 90% of them seen once, and the ten largest clones take about 3.3%. The material sequenced was peripheral blood. These receptors all stem from a man in his sixties with acute or convalescent COVID-19.

The V gene is TRBV5-1, the J gene TRBJ2-5; a weak D match, TRBD1 (6 bases). Germline V gene sequence: CDR1 SGHRS, CDR2 YFSETQ. Trimming left V 0 bases short and J 2 bases short, with 11 bases between. This CDR3 region has 15 residues. CDR3 DNA: TGCGCCAGCAGCTTGGATGGGGGCGGTCAAGAGACCCAGTACTTC. Translating it yields CASSLDGGGQETQYF.

Concerning this clone: The same CDR3 arises from other DNA sequences in this sample as well. The V gene is TRBV28, the J gene TRBJ1-2, with unresolved D. Per the germline V gene, CDR1 is MDHEN and CDR2 is SYDVKM. The CDR3 covers 12 residues. The V end lost 5 bases, the J end lost 3 bases, and 7 bases lay between the germline ends. This CDR3 reads CASSPLYYGYTF. The CDR3 DNA reads TGTGCCAGCAGTCCACTCTACTATGGCTACACCTTC.

This clone was counted once. The J gene is TRBJ2-1, the V gene TRBV6-1; no definite D call. CDR1 and CDR2 (germline): MNHNS, SASEGT. Trimming pared 2 bases from V and 3 bases from J, leaving 5 bases between. This CDR3 has 13 residues. The CDR3 nucleotides read TGTGCCAGCAGTGAACAGGTCTACAATGAGCAGTTCTTC. This gives the protein CASSEQVYNEQFF.

The gene calls are TRBV11-2 and TRBJ1-1; TRBD1 might be the D (5 bases). Deletions cut 7 bases from V and 2 bases from J, with 11 bases between. Germline V gives CDR1 SGHAT, CDR2 FQNNGV. This CDR3 contains 13 residues. The CDR3 sequence: CASIQQVNTEAFF. The CDR3 coding sequence is TGTGCCAGCATTCAACAGGTCAACACTGAAGCTTTCTTT.

The rearrangement uses TRBV28 and TRBJ2-7, with TRBD1 identical over 11 bases. The V and J ends lost 4 bases and 2 bases, in that order; junction bases with no gene match: 4. This CDR3 comprises 15 residues. The V gene's germline CDR1 is MDHEN and CDR2 SYDVKM. The CDR3 here is CASSSVGQGAYEQYF. The CDR3 nucleotides are TGTGCCAGCAGTTCAGTGGGACAGGGGGCCTACGAGCAGTACTTC.

The chain joins TRBV3-1 (or the pseudogene TRBV3-2) to TRBJ2-2; 8 bases fit TRBD1. Germline V CDR1 and CDR2: LGHDT, YNNKEL (reference sequence). The CDR3 sequence is 14 residues long. V gave up 4 bases and J gave up 8 bases; unmatched junction bases: 6. This CDR3 reads CASSPGQGIGELFF. In DNA, the CDR3 is TGTGCCAGCAGCCCCGGACAGGGTATAGGGGAGCTGTTTTTT.

The chain couples TRBV2 to TRBJ2-2; 8 bases are a match to TRBD1. The CDR3 contains 15 residues. The germline CDR1 and CDR2 sequences are SNHLY and FYNNEI. The ends lost 8 bases at V and 0 bases at J; junction bases unmatched: 5. The CDR3 protein is CASGRQGSNTGELFF. The CDR3 bases are TGTGCCAGCGGCAGACAGGGGTCGAACACCGGGGAGCTGTTTTTT.

The chain joins TRBV3-1 (or the pseudogene TRBV3-2) to TRBJ2-7; 8 bases match TRBD2. The J segment lost 2 bases and the V segment lost 3 bases, leaving 3 bases of the junction unmatched. Germline V gene lookup returns CDR1 LGHDT and CDR2 YNNKEL (reference sequence). The CDR3 has 14 amino acids. CDR3: CASSHTSGAYEQYF. Written as DNA, the CDR3 is TGTGCCAGCAGCCATACTAGCGGAGCCTACGAGCAGTACTTC.

This clone came up many times. The rearrangement uses TRBV13 and TRBJ2-1; 7 nucleotides agree with TRBD1. Per germline, CDR1 PRHDT and CDR2 FYEKMQ (reference sequence). Trimming removed 2 bases from V and 6 bases from J; junction bases left unmatched: 7. The CDR3 spans 15 residues. As DNA, the CDR3 is TGTGCCAGCAGCTTACGGTCAGGGGGTTTCAATGAGCAGTTCTTC. This translates into CASSLRSGGFNEQFF.

A remark on this clone: Other DNA variants within this sample encode the same CDR3. The chain joins TRBV12-3 or TRBV12-4 to TRBJ1-1; D call uncertain. The V gene lost 5 bases and the J gene lost 5 bases, with 9 bases spanning the gap. This CDR3 contains 12 residues. Here the CDR3 DNA reads TGTGCCAGCAGTCTACGGTCGACTGAAGCTTTCTTT. Amino acids: CASSLRSTEAFF.

The J gene is TRBJ1-5, the V gene TRBV28, with a tentative D call TRBD1 (6 bases). The germline V gene has CDR1 MDHEN and CDR2 SYDVKM. V lost 7 bases, J lost 7 bases, and 20 bases lay in between. The CDR3 spans 15 residues. The CDR3 loop is CASNQQPGESQPQHF. The CDR3 DNA is TGTGCCAGCAATCAACAACCAGGGGAAAGCCAGCCCCAGCATTTT.

The V gene is TRBV6-2 or TRBV6-3, the J gene TRBJ2-1, with TRBD2 matching 12 bases. Per germline, CDR1 MNHEY and CDR2 SVGEGT. The CDR3 has 20 amino acids. J lost 0 bases, V lost 6 bases, and 15 bases had no gene match. The CDR3 here is CASSEPTSGRSPVSYNEQFF. CDR3 nucleotide sequence: TGTGCCAGCAGCGAGCCGACTAGCGGGAGATCTCCTGTCTCCTACAATGAGCAGTTCTTC.

This clone showed up just once. The genes are TRBV6-4 and TRBJ2-7, with TRBD1 matching 9 bases. The ends lost 8 bases at V and 7 bases at J; junction bases unmatched: 12. Germline CDR1 reads MRHNA; CDR2 reads SNTAGT. CDR3 length: 14 residues. The CDR3 sequence is CASPQTGGWGEQYF. In DNA, the CDR3 is TGTGCCAGCCCTCAAACAGGGGGCTGGGGAGAGCAGTACTTC.

The genes are TRBV19 and TRBJ2-7; TRBD2 agrees at 8 bases. Trimming cost V 4 bases and J 2 bases; bases outside gene matches: 7. CDR3 length equals 15 residues. CDR1 and CDR2 from the germline V gene are LNHDA and SQIVND (reference sequence). Here the CDR3 reads CASSSTSGRTYEQYF. Here the CDR3 DNA reads TGTGCCAGTAGTAGTACTAGCGGAAGAACCTACGAGCAGTACTTC. The full variable domain, its missing parts supplied by reference TRBV19 and TRBJ2-7, is DGGITQSPKYLFRKEGQNVTLSCEQNLNHDAMYWYRQDPGQGLRLIYYSQIVNDFQKGDIAEGYSVSREKKESFPLTVTSAQKNPTAFYLCASSSTSGRTYEQYFGPGTRLTVT.

The CDR3 DNA reads TGTGCCAGCAGCGTAGATACAGGGTCCCCTCAGCCCCAGCATTTT. Translation: CASSVDTGSPQPQHF. This rearrangement joins TRBV9 to TRBJ1-5; D might be TRBD1 (6 bases). This CDR3 is 15 amino acids long. Germline V gene data show CDR1 as SGDLS and CDR2 as YYNGEE. With 0 bases removed from V and 6 bases from J, the gap between germline ends came to 13 bases.

The chain carries TRBV18 and TRBJ1-4; 8 nucleotides align to TRBD1. Germline CDR1 is KGHSH and CDR2 is LQKENI. The CDR3 spans 15 residues. Unmatched junction bases numbered 8, after V lost 4 bases and J lost 7 bases. Here the CDR3 DNA reads TGTGCCAGCTCACACGGACAGGGCAAGAGTGAAAAACTGTTTTTT. Its translation: CASSHGQGKSEKLFF.

This clone was counted between two and nine times. This chain connects TRBV6-4 to TRBJ2-1; 8 nucleotides align to TRBD2. Germline CDR1 MRHNA, CDR2 SNTAGT. V gave up 4 bases and J gave up 0 bases; unmatched junction bases: 5. This CDR3 region has 16 residues. CDR3 nucleotide sequence: TGTGCCAGCAGTGGCGCGGGAGGTAGCTCCTACAATGAGCAGTTCTTC. It is translated as CASSGAGGSSYNEQFF.

V usage is TRBV4-2 and J usage is TRBJ2-7, with TRBD1 as a possible D gene (6 bases). CDR1 and CDR2 from the germline V gene are LGHNA and YNFKEQ. This CDR3 comprises 13 residues. Trimming took 4 bases from V and 5 from J, leaving 12 bases between them. The CDR3 DNA sequence: TGTGCCAGCAGCCGGCAACAGGGTAACGAGCAGTACTTC. This encodes CASSRQQGNEQYF.

The CDR3 nucleotides read TGTGCCAGTAGTATCGGACTAGCTGCTAATGAGCAGTTCTTC. The encoded protein is CASSIGLAANEQFF. The chain employs TRBV19 and TRBJ2-1, with TRBD2 identical over 8 bases. CDR1 LNHDA and CDR2 SQIVND come from the germline V gene (reference sequence). CDR3 length: 14 residues. V was clipped by 3 bases and J by 7 bases; unmatched bases: 5.

The chain employs TRBV7-3 and TRBJ2-6; possible D gene TRBD2, 6 bases. The CDR3 runs 16 residues. The germline V and J ends were trimmed by 5 bases and 4 bases, with 15 bases remaining between them. Germline CDR1 and CDR2: SGHTA and FQGTGA. CDR3 DNA sequence: TGTGCCAGCAGCGAGAAGACGGGGGTCGGGGCCAACGTCCTGACTTTC. Protein sequence: CASSEKTGVGANVLTF.

The V call is TRBV2, the J call TRBJ2-4; 9 bases match TRBD2. V gave up 4 bases and J gave up 7 bases; unmatched junction bases: 8. Germline lookup yields CDR1 SNHLY and CDR2 FYNNEI. The CDR3 loop spans 15 amino acids. This chain's CDR3 is CASSGSGRRSNIQYF. Written as DNA, the CDR3 is TGTGCCAGCAGTGGTAGCGGGAGACGGAGTAACATTCAGTACTTC.

The chain is built from TRBV27 and TRBJ1-1; 7 nucleotides align to TRBD1. The CDR3 sequence is 15 residues long. The germline gives CDR1 MNHEY, CDR2 SMNVEV (reference sequence). V gave up 6 bases and J gave up 0 bases; unmatched junction bases: 7. The CDR3 region is CASSPGQTLNTEAFF. For the CDR3, the DNA is TGTGCCAGCAGCCCGGGACAGACTTTGAACACTGAAGCTTTCTTT.